A selection of T cell receptor beta chains follows, all from one sample in a study of vaccination and CD4 T cells after COVID-19. Each CDR3 protein gets one entry after TCRdb re-called the PCR reads with MiXCR. In the table there are 8,000 to 9,000 distinct CDR3 sequences, approximately 73% of which are singletons. These receptors lack a known antigen. The source material was CD4+ T cells from blood, cultured in vitro. These receptor sequences come from a human donor who had recovered from COVID-19. The CDR3 runs from the conserved cysteine through the conserved F or W. A D gene is named only where the DNA matches it firmly. Clone sizes are given selectively: once, few, many, or a class where the clone is expanded.

>TRBD2|TRBV7-7|TRBJ2-5|once
CASSSGGTSVGWETQYF
TGTGCCAGCAGCTCCGGAGGGACTAGCGTGGGGTGGGAGACCCAGTACTTC
>-|TRBV15|TRBJ2-5|few
CATSRDITREETQYF
TGTGCCACCAGCAGAGATATTACCAGGGAAGAGACCCAGTACTTC
>TRBD2|TRBV20-1|TRBJ2-7|-
CSARIPSGTNSYEQYF
TGCAGTGCTAGAATCCCTAGCGGGACGAACTCCTACGAGCAGTACTTC
>-|TRBV20-1|TRBJ1-5|-
CSAGEGPGQPQHF
TGCAGTGCTGGGGAGGGGCCCGGTCAGCCCCAGCATTTT
>-|TRBV5-6|TRBJ1-2|-
CASSLLLGDANYGYTF
TGTGCCAGCAGCTTGTTATTGGGAGACGCTAACTATGGCTACACCTTC
>-|TRBV9|TRBJ2-3|-
CASSGAPSTDTQYF
TGTGCCAGCAGCGGGGCGCCGAGCACAGATACGCAGTATTTT
>TRBD2|TRBV11-1|TRBJ2-5|-
CASSVGLAEETQYF
TGTGCCAGCAGCGTCGGACTAGCGGAAGAGACCCAGTACTTC
>TRBD1|TRBV7-8|TRBJ1-5|-
CASSIEQGAIQPQHF
TGTGCCAGCAGCATCGAACAGGGGGCAATTCAGCCCCAGCATTTT
>TRBD1|TRBV28|TRBJ1-2|once
CASTIPGQIYGYTF
TGTGCCAGCACCATTCCGGGACAGATATATGGCTACACCTTC
>TRBD1|TRBV15|TRBJ2-5|-
CATSRDRAGGDQETQYF
TGTGCCACCAGCAGAGATCGGGCAGGGGGAGATCAAGAGACCCAGTACTTC
>-|TRBV27|TRBJ1-1|large
CASTPHPMNTEAFF
TGTGCCAGCACCCCGCACCCCATGAACACTGAAGCTTTCTTT
>-|TRBV11-2|TRBJ1-1|-
CASSSGRNTEAFF
TGTGCCAGCAGCTCTGGTCGGAACACTGAAGCTTTCTTT
>-|TRBV20-1|TRBJ2-5|-
CSASTTPGNQETQYF
TGCAGTGCTAGCACTACCCCAGGGAATCAAGAGACCCAGTACTTC
>-|TRBV24-1|TRBJ2-3|-
CATSDYTDTQYF
TGTGCCACCAGTGATTACACAGATACGCAGTATTTT
>-|TRBV18|TRBJ1-1|-
CASSPNTVNTEAFF
TGTGCCAGCTCACCAAATACAGTGAACACTGAAGCTTTCTTT
>-|TRBV6-1|TRBJ2-7|few
CASSPPRAGSYEQYF
TGTGCCAGCAGCCCCCCTAGGGCGGGTTCCTACGAGCAGTACTTC
>-|TRBV19|TRBJ1-6|-
CASTVADSSYNSPLHF
TGTGCCAGTACAGTGGCAGATAGCTCCTATAATTCACCCCTCCACTTT
>-|TRBV7-2|TRBJ1-1|-
CASSLVTEAFF
TGTGCCAGCAGCTTAGTAACTGAAGCTTTCTTT
>TRBD1|TRBV20-1|TRBJ2-3|-
CSAAGTGGLGPTDTQYF
TGCAGTGCCGCCGGGACAGGGGGCCTTGGACCCACAGATACGCAGTATTTT
>TRBD1|TRBV7-2|TRBJ1-4|-
CASSFGRGEKLFF
TGTGCCAGCAGCTTCGGCAGGGGGGAAAAACTGTTTTTT
>-|TRBV25-1|TRBJ1-3|few
CASSEYGSGGNTIYF
TGTGCCAGCAGTGAATACGGGTCGGGTGGAAACACCATATATTTT
>-|TRBV29-1|TRBJ2-7|-
CSVSFRVAEQYF
TGCAGCGTCTCTTTCAGGGTCGCCGAGCAGTACTTC
>TRBD1|TRBV27|TRBJ2-6|-
CASSLSNRGGANVLTF
TGTGCCAGCAGTTTATCGAACAGGGGAGGGGCCAACGTCCTGACTTTC
>-|TRBV10-3|TRBJ1-6|-
CAISPGIGESPLHF
TGTGCCATCAGCCCGGGAATCGGCGAGTCACCCCTCCACTTT
>TRBD1|TRBV7-9|TRBJ1-1|-
CASSLGELKGARGTEAFF
TGTGCCAGCAGCTTGGGGGAATTAAAGGGGGCCCGGGGCACTGAAGCTTTCTTT
>TRBD1|TRBV2|TRBJ1-2|-
CASSEDRQSRGYTF
TGTGCCAGCAGTGAGGACAGGCAATCAAGAGGCTACACCTTC
>TRBD2|TRBV6-1|TRBJ2-3|large
CASSRGLAGGTDTQYF
TGTGCCAGCAGCCGCGGACTAGCGGGGGGCACAGATACGCAGTATTTT
>-|TRBV20-1|TRBJ2-1|-
CSARDLRHSYNEQFF
TGCAGTGCTAGAGATCTTAGACACTCCTACAATGAGCAGTTCTTC
>-|TRBV30|TRBJ1-1|-
CAWSGRGRVWETEAFF
TGTGCCTGGAGTGGTCGGGGGCGGGTTTGGGAGACTGAAGCTTTCTTT
>-|TRBV6-1|TRBJ2-7|-
CASSEDANSYEQYF
TGTGCCAGCAGTGAAGATGCCAATTCCTACGAGCAGTACTTC
>-|TRBV27|TRBJ1-1|few
CASSLRIRQETFF
TGTGCCAGCAGTTTAAGGATACGGCAGGAAACTTTCTTT
>-|TRBV7-9|TRBJ1-1|few
CASSHPTENTEAFF
TGTGCCAGCAGCCATCCTACAGAGAACACTGAAGCTTTCTTT
>-|TRBV5-1|TRBJ2-5|-
CASSLGGPSHQETQYF
TGCGCCAGCAGCTTGGGGGGCCCCAGCCACCAAGAGACCCAGTACTTC
>-|TRBV29-1|TRBJ1-2|-
CSVEDRRGADYGYTF
TGCAGCGTTGAAGATCGTCGGGGGGCTGACTATGGCTACACCTTC
>TRBD1|TRBV6-5|TRBJ2-7|-
CASSYSKGQGYEQYF
TGTGCCAGCAGTTACTCGAAGGGACAGGGCTACGAGCAGTACTTC
>TRBD1|TRBV20-1|TRBJ1-5|few
CSARQGGASNQPQHF
TGCAGTGCTCGCCAGGGGGGAGCAAGCAATCAGCCCCAGCATTTT
>TRBD1|TRBV4-2|TRBJ1-1|-
CASSPDRVNTEAFF
TGTGCCAGCAGCCCCGACAGGGTGAACACTGAAGCTTTCTTT
>-|TRBV7-2|TRBJ2-5|few
CASSLGSGSETQYF
TGTGCCAGCAGCCTTGGGTCTGGCTCGGAGACCCAGTACTTC
>TRBD2|TRBV3-1|TRBJ2-5|-
CASSQVLAGRVQETQYF
TGTGCCAGCAGCCAGGTACTAGCGGGGAGGGTCCAAGAGACCCAGTACTTC
>TRBD1|TRBV15|TRBJ1-2|few
CATSGIQGDYGYTF
TGTGCCACCAGTGGAATACAGGGGGACTATGGCTACACCTTC
>-|TRBV28|TRBJ1-2|-
CASTSGVRYGYTF
TGTGCCAGCACGTCAGGGGTGCGCTATGGCTACACCTTC
>-|TRBV11-3|TRBJ1-3|-
CASSLGHFGNTIYF
TGTGCCAGCAGCTTAGGTCACTTCGGAAACACCATATATTTT
>TRBD1|TRBV19|TRBJ2-3|-
CASSLYRGKSTDTQYF
TGTGCCAGTAGTCTATACAGGGGCAAGTCCACAGATACGCAGTATTTT
>TRBD1|TRBV27|TRBJ2-5|-
CASTQSGQAQETQYF
TGTGCCAGCACCCAATCCGGACAGGCCCAAGAGACCCAGTACTTC
>TRBD1|TRBV20-1|TRBJ1-1|-
CSVRTGNTEAFF
TGCAGTGTTCGGACAGGCAACACTGAAGCTTTCTTT
>TRBD1|TRBV6-5|TRBJ1-1|few
CASSYEGGRQGRAFF
TGTGCCAGCAGTTACGAGGGGGGCAGACAGGGACGAGCTTTCTTT
>-|TRBV20-1|TRBJ1-2|-
CSARKTGLNYGYTF
TGCAGTGCTAGAAAAACGGGGCTAAACTATGGCTACACCTTC
>TRBD2|TRBV2|TRBJ2-7|-
CASSEYSGSSYEQYF
TGTGCCAGCAGTGAGTACAGCGGGAGTAGCTACGAGCAGTACTTC
>TRBD2|TRBV7-9|TRBJ2-5|-
CASSGLAGGLEWETQYF
TGTGCCAGCAGTGGACTAGCGGGGGGGTTGGAATGGGAGACCCAGTACTTC